These 26 T cell receptor beta chains were all obtained from the same sample, sequenced in a study of cytomegalovirus exposure and HLA in healthy donors. The PCR had 60 Vbeta and 13 Jbeta primers. Method: immunoSEQ multiplex PCR; TCRdb's copy keeps in-frame clones and lacks some. The data contain under 200,000 clones, about 65% of them singletons. Sequences were obtained from PBMCs. These TCRs come from a woman aged 25 to 39 in good health and CMV-seronegative.

The CDR3 spells CASSFPAGGYTF. In DNA, the CDR3 is TGTGCCAGCAGCTTCCCAGCGGGTGGCTACACCTTC. The chain is built from TRBV5-4 and TRBJ1-2; D gene unclear. The CDR3 has 12 amino acids. Germline V gene data show CDR1 as SGHNT and CDR2 as YYREEE (reference sequence). V lost 2 bases and J lost 7, with 9 bases in between. Supplemented by reference TRBV5-4 and TRBJ1-2, the full variable domain reads ETGVTQSPTHLIKTRGQQVTLRCSSQSGHNTVSWYQQALGQGPQFIFQYYREEENGRGNFPPRFSGLQFPNYSSELNVNALELDDSALYLCASSFPAGGYTFGSGTRLTVV.

DNA for the CDR3: TGTGCCTGGGGCAGGGGCGCTGGGGCCAACGTCCTGACTTTC. It specifies CAWGRGAGANVLTF. V gene TRBV30 combines with J gene TRBJ2-6, with a tentative D call TRBD1 (6 bases). This CDR3 contains 14 residues. Germline lookup yields CDR1 GTSNPN and CDR2 SVGIG (reference sequence). Trimming removed 5 bases from V and 2 bases from J, with 10 bases in between.

The chain carries TRBV19 and TRBJ2-5, with TRBD2 matching over 11 bases. The CDR3 length is 15 residues. Germline assignment: CDR1 LNHDA and CDR2 SQIVND (reference sequence). J lost 1 base, V lost 4 bases, and 2 bases had no gene match. The CDR3 protein is CASSTTSGSQETQYF. In nucleotides, the CDR3 is TGTGCCAGTAGTACTACTAGCGGGAGCCAAGAGACCCAGTACTTC.

This clone was recorded a few times. The rearrangement links TRBV11-3 to TRBJ2-4; 8 positions agree with TRBD2. The CDR3 spans 15 residues. Looked up from germline, CDR1 is SGHNT and CDR2 is YENEEA. Trimming took 5 bases from V and 8 from J; bases not matched to a gene: 11. The CDR3 DNA sequence: TGTGCCAGCAGCGATTCCGGGACTAGGGACCACATTCAGTACTTC. Residues: CASSDSGTRDHIQYF.

V and J are TRBV28 and TRBJ2-3; D is unresolved. Germline V gene data show CDR1 as MDHEN and CDR2 as SYDVKM. V lost 3 bases and J lost 8, with 12 bases in between. The CDR3 spans 13 residues. The CDR3 DNA follows: TGTGCCAGCAGTTTGAAGGTTCCGGGTACGCAGTATTTT. Amino acid sequence: CASSLKVPGTQYF.

The gene calls are TRBV29-1 and TRBJ2-3, with D possibly matching TRBD1 (7 bases). The CDR3 is made up of 14 amino acids. In germline, CDR1 is SQVTM, CDR2 ANQGSEA. Trimming pared 7 bases from V and 2 bases from J, leaving 16 bases between. The chain's CDR3 is CSATGDFATDTQYF. The CDR3 coding sequence is TGCAGCGCTACAGGGGACTTTGCCACAGATACGCAGTATTTT.

The sample holds a few counts of this clone. The rearrangement uses TRBV2 and TRBJ2-2; 8 bases are a match to TRBD2. V lost 4 bases and J lost 5; bases outside the gene matches: 9. There are 16 residues in the CDR3. CDR1 is SNHLY and CDR2 is FYNNEI in the germline V gene. CDR3 in DNA: TGTGCCAGCAGTGTGGGGCAGGCGGGAGGTACCGGGGAGCTGTTTTTT. This sequence encodes CASSVGQAGGTGELFF.

The rearrangement uses TRBV7-9 and TRBJ1-1; D perhaps matches TRBD1 (6 bases). The CDR3 sequence is 15 residues long. The germline V gene has CDR1 SEHNR and CDR2 FQNEAQ (reference sequence). Between the trimmed V and J ends, which lost 8 bases and 2 bases, there was a span of 18 bases. The CDR3 protein is CASDHQGHRNTEAFF. DNA of the CDR3: TGTGCCAGCGATCACCAGGGACATCGAAACACTGAAGCTTTCTTT.

This clone was found a few times. The chain is built from TRBV4-3 and TRBJ1-5; 10 nucleotides align to TRBD1. Trimming at V came to 0 bases and at J to 11 bases, leaving 7 bases not matched to a gene. This CDR3 has 15 amino acids. Germline values: CDR1 LGHNA, CDR2 YSLEER. As DNA, the CDR3 is TGCGCCAGCAGCCAAGAACAGGACAGGGGGTCAGCCCAGCATTTT. Protein product: CASSQEQDRGSAQHF.

This sequence joins TRBV9 and TRBJ2-5; D perhaps matches TRBD1 (6 bases). This CDR3 region has 15 residues. CDR1 and CDR2 from the germline V gene are SGDLS and YYNGEE. With 5 bases removed from V and 9 bases from J, the gap between germline ends came to 23 bases. The CDR3 spells CASSPAGDVTAAQYF. CDR3 coding DNA: TGTGCCAGCAGTCCTGCAGGGGACGTAACAGCGGCCCAGTACTTC.

This clone was observed a single time. This chain joins TRBV30 and TRBJ2-3; TRBD2 agrees at 9 bases. CDR1 and CDR2 from the germline V gene are GTSNPN and SVGIG (reference sequence). Losses at the gene ends were 3 bases for V and 4 bases for J; bases not matched to a gene: 17. The CDR3 runs to 18 residues. The CDR3 here is CAWRELGGRGGNSDTQYF. The CDR3 bases are TGTGCCTGGAGGGAACTAGGGGGGCGGGGGGGCAACTCAGATACGCAGTATTTT.

DNA of the CDR3: TGTGCCACCAGGAGGACAGGGGACTACGAGCAGTACTTC. Residues: CATRRTGDYEQYF. The chain couples TRBV7-2 to TRBJ2-7; 9 nucleotides line up with TRBD1. CDR1 SGHTA and CDR2 FQGNSA come from the germline V gene. The J segment lost 3 bases and the V segment lost 10 bases, leaving 7 bases of the junction unmatched. The CDR3 runs to 13 residues. The variable domain in full, completed from reference TRBV7-2 and TRBJ2-7, reads GAGVSQSPSNKVTEKGKDVELRCDPISGHTALYWYRQSLGQGLEFLIYFQGNSAPDKSGLPSDRFSAERTGGSVSTLTIQRTQQEDSAVYLCATRRTGDYEQYFGPGTRLTVT.

This clone was seen a single time. This chain joins TRBV7-6 and TRBJ2-5; 11 nucleotides line up with TRBD2. Gene TRBJ2-7 matches the end of the DNA better, so the J call may be wrong. Per germline, CDR1 SGHVS and CDR2 FNYEAQ. The CDR3 consists of 17 residues. The CDR3: CASSLGPLAGDRYEQYF. The CDR3 DNA reads as TGTGCCAGCAGCTTAGGCCCACTAGCGGGAGATCGCTACGAGCAGTACTTC.

This rearrangement joins TRBV13 to TRBJ2-5, with 8 bases that match TRBD2. Germline trimming cut 3 bases from V and 5 bases from J; bases unmatched to any gene: 2. Germline V lookup: CDR1 PRHDT, CDR2 FYEKMQ (reference sequence). This CDR3 has 13 amino acids. CDR3 amino acids: CASSLTSVETQYF. The CDR3 DNA follows: TGTGCCAGCAGCTTGACTAGCGTGGAGACCCAGTACTTC.

This sequence joins TRBV4-2 and TRBJ1-5; D perhaps matches TRBD1 (6 bases). The CDR3 consists of 14 residues. V lost 2 bases and J lost 5, with 10 bases in between. Germline CDR1 is LGHNA and CDR2 is YNFKEQ. In DNA form, the CDR3 reads TGTGCCAGCAGCCAAAGGGGGGGAGATCAGCCCCAGCATTTT. As protein: CASSQRGGDQPQHF.

The V and J genes are TRBV19 and TRBJ2-1, with 8 bases matching TRBD1. CDR3 length: 14 amino acids. The V gene's germline CDR1 is LNHDA and CDR2 SQIVND (reference sequence). After removal of 5 bases from V and 6 bases from J, the junction contained 6 bases not matched to a gene. Written as DNA, the CDR3 is TGTGCCAGTAGTGGACAGGGCTTCGGCAATGAGCAGTTCTTC. Translating it yields CASSGQGFGNEQFF.

V gene TRBV7-9 combines with J gene TRBJ1-2; TRBD1 matches at 9 bases. J lost 6 bases, V lost 5 bases, and 10 bases had no gene match. The CDR3 runs to 15 residues. Germline loops: CDR1 SEHNR, CDR2 FQNEAQ (reference sequence). CDR3 amino acids: CASSPETGGRNGYTF. CDR3 sequence (DNA): TGTGCCAGCAGCCCAGAGACAGGGGGAAGGAATGGCTACACCTTC.

This clone was seen only a few times. The V and J genes are TRBV7-6 and TRBJ2-2, with 7 positions matching TRBD1. CDR3 length: 13 amino acids. Losses at the gene ends were 6 bases for V and 7 bases for J; bases not matched to a gene: 5. From germline, CDR1 is SGHVS and CDR2 FNYEAQ. The CDR3 DNA reads TGTGCCAGCAGACAGGGGTCTAGCGGGGAGCTGTTTTTT. It yields the protein CASRQGSSGELFF.

J is TRBJ2-7 and V is TRBV7-2; TRBD2 aligns across 13 bases. V dropped 4 bases and J dropped 2; count of bases not matched to a gene: 5. The CDR3 is 16 residues long. Germline loops: CDR1 SGHTA, CDR2 FQGNSA. The CDR3 reads CASSSTSGGSAYEQYF. Written as DNA, the CDR3 is TGTGCCAGCAGCTCGACTAGCGGGGGGTCCGCCTACGAGCAGTACTTC.

This sequence joins TRBV5-4 and TRBJ1-2; D is undetermined. CDR1 and CDR2 (germline): SGHNT, YYREEE (reference sequence). This CDR3 comprises 14 residues. V shed 4 bases and J shed 3 bases, with 13 bases lying between them. The CDR3 sequence: CASSREVSHYGYTF. The CDR3 region has the DNA TGTGCCAGCAGCCGCGAAGTATCCCACTATGGCTACACCTTC.

This chain joins TRBV9 and TRBJ1-1; perhaps TRBD1 as D (5 bases). V shed 4 bases and J shed 0 bases, with 13 bases lying between them. CDR3 length equals 15 residues. CDR1 and CDR2 (germline): SGDLS, YYNGEE. The DNA for the CDR3 is TGTGCCAGCAGCTACGGGGGGGGAATGAACACTGAAGCTTTCTTT. This codes for CASSYGGGMNTEAFF.

A few counts support this clone. V is TRBV5-6 and J is TRBJ1-5; the D gene is possibly TRBD1 (6 bases). Germline V CDR1 and CDR2: SGHDT, YYEEEE. Trimming stripped 2 bases from V and 2 bases from J, with 23 bases between. The CDR3 sequence is 19 residues long. CDR3 protein: CASSFSPSGTSGGNQPQHF. In DNA, the CDR3 is TGTGCCAGCAGCTTTTCGCCTAGTGGGACATCGGGCGGCAATCAGCCCCAGCATTTT.

This clone was seen only a few times. V usage is TRBV2 and J usage is TRBJ1-2, with unresolved D. CDR3 length: 14 amino acids. Germline-derived CDR1 and CDR2 are SNHLY and FYNNEI. V was trimmed by 7 bases and J by 4 bases, leaving 16 bases between them. The CDR3 reads CASTPGAGGYGYTF. In DNA, the CDR3 is TGTGCCAGCACCCCGGGAGCGGGAGGCTATGGCTACACCTTC. The full variable domain, with the rest looked up from reference TRBV2 and TRBJ1-2, is EPEVTQTPSHQVTQMGQEVILRCVPISNHLYFYWYRQILGQKVEFLVSFYNNEISEKSEIFDDQFSVERPDGSNFTLKIRSTKLEDSAMYFCASTPGAGGYGYTFGSGTRLTVV.

This chain connects TRBV2 to TRBJ1-5, with a tentative D call TRBD1 (6 bases). The CDR3 sequence is 15 residues long. Germline V gene sequence: CDR1 SNHLY, CDR2 FYNNEI. V lost 4 bases to trimming and J lost 2 bases, with 12 bases between them. The DNA for the CDR3 is TGTGCCAGCAGTGCAATACAGGGTGGCAATCAGCCCCAGCATTTT. This gives the protein CASSAIQGGNQPQHF.

This chain connects TRBV5-1 to TRBJ1-4; D is ambiguous. Germline CDR1 and CDR2: SGHRS and YFSETQ. The CDR3 runs 14 residues. Deletions cut 0 bases from V and 3 bases from J, with 6 bases between. The CDR3, as DNA: TGCGCCAGCAGCTTGGGAGGAGCTAATGAAAAACTGTTTTTT. As protein: CASSLGGANEKLFF.

CDR3 loop: CASSLGGSGGEDEKLFF. CDR3 nucleotide sequence: TGTGCCAGCAGCTTGGGGGGCTCAGGGGGCGAGGATGAAAAACTGTTTTTT. The V call is TRBV13, the J call TRBJ1-4; 8 nucleotides agree with TRBD1. With V trimmed by 3 bases and J by 6 bases, 12 bases remained unmatched. From germline, CDR1 is PRHDT and CDR2 FYEKMQ (reference sequence). This CDR3 comprises 17 residues. Based on the CDR3 plus reference TRBV13 and TRBJ1-4, the full variable domain is AAGVIQSPRHLIKEKRETATLKCYPIPRHDTVYWYQQGPGQDPQFLISFYEKMQSDKGSIPDRFSAQQFSDYHSELNMSSLELGDSALYFCASSLGGSGGEDEKLFFGSGTQLSVL.